Listed here is a single TCR beta chain. No antigen is known for it. From blood CD8+ and CD4+ T cells, TCR beta sequences were generated. Random hexamers primed reverse transcription of about 0.45 to 1 ug RNA. MiXCR, run by TCRdb on the immunoSEQ multiplex PCR reads, gives a single entry per CDR3 protein. Here the sample spans over 150,000 distinct CDR3 sequences, roughly 94% being singletons. This sample stems from a study of CD8 T cells in Susac syndrome. Study outcomes and limitations: CD4+ T cell repertoires in Susac syndrome lacked clonal expansion.

Germline CDR1 DFQATT, CDR2 SNEGSKA (reference sequence). Trimming removed 5 bases from V and 2 bases from J; junction bases left unmatched: 4. The CDR3 has 13 residues. The sample consisted of CD4+ T cells from PBMCs. The sequence was collected from a human donor with Susac syndrome. The chain carries TRBV20-1 and TRBJ1-2; 8 bases map to TRBD1. The CDR3 is CSAADRANYGYTF. CDR3 sequence (DNA): TGCAGTGCTGCGGACAGGGCGAACTATGGCTACACCTTC.